The 13 T cell receptor beta chains listed next were all sequenced from one sample in a study of CD8 T cells in Susac syndrome. With random hexamers, roughly 0.45 to 1 ug RNA was reverse transcribed. TCRdb reanalysed the immunoSEQ multiplex PCR reads using MiXCR and keeps one entry per CDR3 protein. The sample carries about 240,000 distinct CDR3 sequences, approximately 95% recorded once. The sequencing sample was made of CD4+ T cells from PBMCs. Receptor source: a human donor with Susac syndrome.

This chain joins TRBV18 and TRBJ2-6, with D tentatively TRBD1 or TRBD2 (5 bases each). Germline V CDR1 and CDR2: KGHSH, LQKENI. Trimming pared 6 bases from V and 2 bases from J, leaving 11 bases between. The CDR3 contains 15 residues. The CDR3 here is CASSPRGAGANVLTF. CDR3 nucleotides: TGTGCCAGCTCCCCCAGAGGGGCTGGGGCCAACGTCCTGACTTTC.

The chain couples TRBV29-1 to TRBJ1-2; D gene unclear. Germline lookup yields CDR1 SQVTM and CDR2 ANQGSEA. The V and J ends lost 3 bases and 2 bases respectively, with 7 bases between them. The CDR3 sequence is 12 residues long. The CDR3 sequence is CSVDPANYGYTF. The CDR3 bases are TGCAGCGTTGATCCTGCAAACTATGGCTACACCTTC.

The chain employs TRBV4-1 and TRBJ2-7; TRBD2 matches at 9 bases. CDR3 length: 16 residues. Trimming cost V 0 bases and J 5 bases; bases outside gene matches: 8. Germline V gene sequence: CDR1 MGHRA, CDR2 YSYEKL. CDR3 protein: CASSQEGGRALDEQYF. CDR3 DNA sequence: TGCGCCAGCAGCCAAGAGGGCGGGAGGGCCCTTGACGAGCAGTACTTC.

The chain couples TRBV20-1 to TRBJ1-1; TRBD1 matches 8 bases. Trimming took 1 base from V and 1 from J; bases not matched to a gene: 5. The CDR3 length is 15 residues. Germline V gives CDR1 DFQATT, CDR2 SNEGSKA (reference sequence). CDR3 region: CSARARGQGNTEAFF. The CDR3 DNA reads TGCAGTGCTAGAGCCCGAGGACAGGGGAACACTGAAGCTTTCTTT.

The V gene is TRBV18, the J gene TRBJ2-6; TRBD1 agrees at 7 bases. J lost 0 bases, V lost 3 bases, and 5 bases had no gene match. Germline CDR1 is KGHSH and CDR2 is LQKENI. This CDR3 has 17 amino acids. CDR3 DNA sequence: TGTGCCAGCTCACCTGGACAGGTCTCCTCTGGGGCCAACGTCCTGACTTTC. Translation gives CASSPGQVSSGANVLTF.

The rearrangement links TRBV10-3 to TRBJ2-5, with 9 bases aligning to TRBD1. The V segment lost 6 bases and the J segment 5 bases; nucleotides outside the gene matches: 10. There are 15 residues in the CDR3. Germline lookup yields CDR1 ENHRY and CDR2 SYGVKD. CDR3 nucleotide sequence: TGTGCCATCAGAGGAGGGGGACAGGGCACGGAGACCCAGTACTTC. Protein: CAIRGGGQGTETQYF.

The J gene is TRBJ2-3, the V gene TRBV7-2; 9 bases are shared with TRBD2. V gave up 3 bases and J gave up 4 bases; unmatched junction bases: 5. Looked up from germline, CDR1 is SGHTA and CDR2 is FQGNSA. This CDR3 spans 15 amino acids. This chain's CDR3 is CASSFEGTSPDTQYF. The CDR3 DNA sequence: TGTGCCAGCAGCTTTGAGGGGACTAGCCCAGATACGCAGTATTTT.

The rearrangement uses TRBV3-1 and TRBJ2-7; no clear D. Germline CDR1 reads LGHDT; CDR2 reads YNNKEL (reference sequence). This CDR3 has 12 amino acids. Trimming pared 0 bases from V and 8 bases from J, leaving 8 bases between. This CDR3 is CASSQERVKQYF. DNA of the CDR3: TGTGCCAGCAGCCAAGAACGAGTAAAGCAGTACTTC.

The CDR3 sequence is CAWRAGEYTGELFF. The CDR3 region has the DNA TGTGCCTGGAGAGCAGGGGAGTACACCGGGGAGCTGTTTTTT. The J gene is TRBJ2-2, the V gene TRBV30, with TRBD1 as a possible D gene (6 bases). The CDR3 covers 14 residues. Germline V gene lookup returns CDR1 GTSNPN and CDR2 SVGIG (reference sequence). With 3 bases removed from V and 3 bases from J, the gap between germline ends came to 11 bases.

This clonotype was counted once. This rearrangement joins TRBV28 to TRBJ1-5; tentatively, D is TRBD1 (5 bases). Germline values: CDR1 MDHEN, CDR2 SYDVKM. This CDR3 comprises 13 residues. V was shortened by 9 bases and J by 3 bases, with 12 bases between the two germline ends. The CDR3 spells CASRQYNNQPQHF. CDR3 DNA sequence: TGTGCCAGTAGACAGTACAACAATCAGCCCCAGCATTTT.

The chain uses TRBV20-1 and TRBJ2-7; D uncertain. Germline assignment: CDR1 DFQATT and CDR2 SNEGSKA (reference sequence). The CDR3 length is 14 residues. Trimming removed 0 bases at V and 0 bases at J, with 9 bases between. The CDR3 coding sequence is TGCAGTGCTAGAGACCCAACTCACTCCTACGAGCAGTACTTC. Protein sequence: CSARDPTHSYEQYF.

The chain employs TRBV25-1 and TRBJ1-2; 7 bases match TRBD1. This CDR3 is built from 16 residues. V dropped 3 bases and J dropped 4; count of bases not matched to a gene: 11. Looked up from germline, CDR1 is MGHDK and CDR2 is SYGVNS. The CDR3 nucleotides read TGTGCCAGCAGTGATGCCCGACAGGGATATAGCTATGGCTACACCTTC. Residues: CASSDARQGYSYGYTF.

The chain joins TRBV20-1 to TRBJ2-1; 8 nucleotides agree with TRBD2. Germline-derived CDR1 and CDR2 are DFQATT and SNEGSKA (reference sequence). V lost 6 bases, J lost 8 bases, and 9 bases stayed unmatched. This CDR3 is built from 13 residues. CDR3 sequence reads: CSAYSGRGDEQFF. CDR3 DNA sequence: TGCAGTGCCTACAGCGGGAGAGGCGATGAGCAGTTCTTC.